These 7 T cell receptor beta chains share one sample of origin, sequenced in a study of follicular helper T cells after annual influenza vaccination. TCRdb keeps only in-frame clones here, not all; method: immunoSEQ multiplex PCR. Seen here are some 11,000 clones, around four fifths observed once, and the top ten hold roughly 0.9%. The specimen comprised CXCR5- memory CD4+ T cells sorted from blood, sampled 6 weeks after influenza vaccination. The receptors originated from an adult who received the influenza vaccine.

The chain joins TRBV6-1 to TRBJ1-1; D gene ambiguous. The V end was cut by 6 bases, the J end by 2 bases, with 16 bases between. From germline, CDR1 is MNHNS and CDR2 SASEGT. The CDR3 is 15 amino acids. The CDR3 bases are TGTGCCAGCAGGTTCGGCAAGAGAATTAACACTGAAGCTTTCTTT. Translating gives CASRFGKRINTEAFF.

V is TRBV19 and J is TRBJ1-2, with 7 bases identical to TRBD1. Losses at the gene ends were 2 bases for V and 6 bases for J; bases not matched to a gene: 12. The germline V gene encodes CDR1 LNHDA and CDR2 SQIVND (reference sequence). The CDR3 contains 16 residues. As DNA, the CDR3 is TGTGCCAGTAGTATATCCCGGGCAGGGGGTCTTGATGGCTACACCTTC. Translating gives CASSISRAGGLDGYTF.

The J gene is TRBJ1-5, the V gene TRBV19; 7 nucleotides agree with TRBD1. The V segment lost 6 bases and the J segment 0 bases; nucleotides outside the gene matches: 8. The CDR3 length is 16 residues. The germline gives CDR1 LNHDA, CDR2 SQIVND (reference sequence). The CDR3: CASSLRQGHSNQPQHF. DNA for the CDR3: TGTGCCAGTAGCCTTCGACAGGGCCATAGCAATCAGCCCCAGCATTTT. The full variable domain, completed using reference TRBV19 and TRBJ1-5, is DGGITQSPKYLFRKEGQNVTLSCEQNLNHDAMYWYRQDPGQGLRLIYYSQIVNDFQKGDIAEGYSVSREKKESFPLTVTSAQKNPTAFYLCASSLRQGHSNQPQHFGDGTRLSIL.

Points on this clone: Sequence at one end of the junction differs from germline and may be a read error. Other nucleotide sequences in the sample specify the same CDR3. This CDR3 is CASSLAPSNYGYTF. The CDR3 region has the DNA TGCGCCAGCAGCTTAGCACCTTCTAACTATGGCTACACCTTC. The rearrangement uses TRBV7-2 and TRBJ1-2, with unresolved D. The length of the CDR3 is 14 residues. Germline CDR1 and CDR2: SGHTA and FQGNSA.

This chain connects TRBV11-2 to TRBJ2-2; 7 bases match TRBD2. Trimming removed 6 bases from V and 2 bases from J; junction bases left unmatched: 3. Germline loops: CDR1 SGHAT, CDR2 FQNNGV. The CDR3 is 14 residues long. Here the CDR3 DNA reads TGTGCCAGCAGGGGAGGGGAAAACACCGGGGAGCTGTTTTTT. It is translated as CASRGGENTGELFF.

V and J are TRBV6-6 and TRBJ1-3; D unresolved. Germline loops: CDR1 MNHNY, CDR2 SVGAGI (reference sequence). This CDR3 is built from 15 residues. V was clipped by 6 bases and J by 0 bases, with 12 bases between them. Written as DNA, the CDR3 is TGTGCCAGCAGCTCCAGCACAGTCTCTGGAAACACCATATATTTT. The encoded protein is CASSSSTVSGNTIYF.

The chain uses TRBV7-3 and TRBJ2-3; D may be TRBD2 (5 bases). V dropped 4 bases and J dropped 8 bases, with 13 bases sitting between them. Germline values: CDR1 SGHTA, CDR2 FQGTGA. CDR3 length equals 13 residues. CDR3 amino acids: CASSSNAGGTQYF. CDR3 DNA sequence: TGTGCCAGCAGCTCTAACGCGGGCGGTACGCAGTATTTT.